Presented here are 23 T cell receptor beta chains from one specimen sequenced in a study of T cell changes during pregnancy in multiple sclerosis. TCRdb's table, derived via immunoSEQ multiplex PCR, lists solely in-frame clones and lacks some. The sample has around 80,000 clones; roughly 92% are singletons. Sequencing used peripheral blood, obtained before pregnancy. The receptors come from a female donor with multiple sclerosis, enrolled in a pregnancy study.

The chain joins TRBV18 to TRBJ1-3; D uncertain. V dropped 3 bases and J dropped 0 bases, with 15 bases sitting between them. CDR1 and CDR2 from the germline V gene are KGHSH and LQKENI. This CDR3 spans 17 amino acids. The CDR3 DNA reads TGTGCCAGCTCACCGAGGCAGTTATCATCCTCTGGAAACACCATATATTTT. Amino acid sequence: CASSPRQLSSSGNTIYF.

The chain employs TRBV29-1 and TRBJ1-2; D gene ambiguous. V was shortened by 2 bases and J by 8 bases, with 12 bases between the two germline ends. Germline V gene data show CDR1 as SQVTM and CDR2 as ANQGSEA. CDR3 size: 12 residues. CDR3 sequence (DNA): TGCAGCGTTGAATCAGTGGAGTCAGGCTACACCTTC. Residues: CSVESVESGYTF.

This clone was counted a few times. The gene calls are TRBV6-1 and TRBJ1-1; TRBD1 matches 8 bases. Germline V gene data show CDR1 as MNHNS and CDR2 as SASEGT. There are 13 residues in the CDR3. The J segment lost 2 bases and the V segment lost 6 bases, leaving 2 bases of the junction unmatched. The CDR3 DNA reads TGTGCCAGCAGACAGGGGGTAAACACTGAAGCTTTCTTT. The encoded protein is CASRQGVNTEAFF.

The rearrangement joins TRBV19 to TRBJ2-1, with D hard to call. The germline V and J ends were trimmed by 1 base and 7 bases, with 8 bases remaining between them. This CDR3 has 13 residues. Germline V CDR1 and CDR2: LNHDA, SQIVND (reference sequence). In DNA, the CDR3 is TGTGCCAGTAGTATAGCGGTCCATAATGAGCAGTTCTTC. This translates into CASSIAVHNEQFF.

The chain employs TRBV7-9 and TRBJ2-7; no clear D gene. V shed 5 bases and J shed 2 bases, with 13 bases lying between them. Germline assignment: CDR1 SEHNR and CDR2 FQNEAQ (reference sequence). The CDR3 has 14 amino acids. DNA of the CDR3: TGTGCCAGCAGCGGTACGACACTGCCCTACGAGCAGTACTTC. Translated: CASSGTTLPYEQYF.

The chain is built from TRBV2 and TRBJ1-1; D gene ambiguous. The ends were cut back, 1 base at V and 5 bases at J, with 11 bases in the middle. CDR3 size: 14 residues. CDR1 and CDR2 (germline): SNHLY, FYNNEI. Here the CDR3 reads CASSEGALRTEAFF. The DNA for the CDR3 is TGTGCCAGCAGTGAAGGCGCCCTGAGGACTGAAGCTTTCTTT.

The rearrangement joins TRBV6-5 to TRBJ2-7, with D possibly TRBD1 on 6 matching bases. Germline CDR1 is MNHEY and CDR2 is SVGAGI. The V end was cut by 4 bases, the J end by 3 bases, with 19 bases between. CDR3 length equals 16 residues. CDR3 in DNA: TGTGCCAGCAGTTCCATGGGACACGGCTCGGTCTACGAGCAGTACTTC. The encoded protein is CASSSMGHGSVYEQYF.

For the CDR3, the DNA is TGTGCCAGCAGCTTCAGAGGGGGCGCCGATTTAGAGACCCAGTACTTC. Encoded protein: CASSFRGGADLETQYF. The gene calls are TRBV5-6 and TRBJ2-5, with TRBD1 identical over 7 bases. Germline-derived CDR1 and CDR2 are SGHDT and YYEEEE. The CDR3 extends over 16 amino acids. The V and J ends lost 2 bases and 4 bases, in that order; junction bases with no gene match: 11.

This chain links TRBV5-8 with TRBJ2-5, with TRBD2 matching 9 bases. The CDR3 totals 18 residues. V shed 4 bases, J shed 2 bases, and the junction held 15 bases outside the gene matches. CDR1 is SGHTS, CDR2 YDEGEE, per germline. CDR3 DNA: TGTGCCAGCAGCCCGAGGTTTGGCGGACTAGCGACACAAGAGACCCAGTACTTC. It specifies CASSPRFGGLATQETQYF.

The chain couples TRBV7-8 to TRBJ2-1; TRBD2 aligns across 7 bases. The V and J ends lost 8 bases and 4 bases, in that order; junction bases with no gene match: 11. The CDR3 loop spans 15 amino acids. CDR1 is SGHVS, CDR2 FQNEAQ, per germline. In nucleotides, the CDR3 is TGTGCCAGCCAGAACGGGGGGAGGGGTTACAATGAGCAGTTCTTC. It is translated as CASQNGGRGYNEQFF.

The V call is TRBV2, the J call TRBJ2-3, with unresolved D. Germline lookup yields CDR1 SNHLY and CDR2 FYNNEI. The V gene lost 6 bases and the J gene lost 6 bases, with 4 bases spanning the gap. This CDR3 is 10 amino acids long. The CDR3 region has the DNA TGTGCCAGCAGGGAGGATACGCAGTATTTT. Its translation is CASREDTQYF.

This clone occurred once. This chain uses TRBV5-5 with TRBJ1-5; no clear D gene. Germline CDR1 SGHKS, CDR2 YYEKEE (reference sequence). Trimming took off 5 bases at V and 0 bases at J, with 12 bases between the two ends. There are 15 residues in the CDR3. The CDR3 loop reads CASSSGAYSNQPQHF. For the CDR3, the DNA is TGTGCCAGCAGTTCGGGTGCCTATAGCAATCAGCCCCAGCATTTT. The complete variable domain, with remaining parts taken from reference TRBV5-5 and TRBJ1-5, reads DAGVTQSPTHLIKTRGQQVTLRCSPISGHKSVSWYQQVLGQGPQFIFQYYEKEERGRGNFPDRFSARQFPNYSSELNVNALLLGDSALYLCASSSGAYSNQPQHFGDGTRLSIL.

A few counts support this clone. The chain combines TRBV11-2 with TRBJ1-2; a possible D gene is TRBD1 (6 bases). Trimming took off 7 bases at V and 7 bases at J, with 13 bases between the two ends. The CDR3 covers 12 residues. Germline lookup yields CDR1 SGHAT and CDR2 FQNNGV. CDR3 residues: CASTPNRAGYTF. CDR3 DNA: TGTGCCAGCACCCCAAACAGGGCTGGCTACACCTTC.

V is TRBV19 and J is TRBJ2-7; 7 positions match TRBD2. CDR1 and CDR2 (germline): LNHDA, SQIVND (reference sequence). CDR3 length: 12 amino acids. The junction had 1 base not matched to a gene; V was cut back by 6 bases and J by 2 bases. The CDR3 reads CASSSGTYEQYF. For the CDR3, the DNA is TGTGCCAGTAGCAGCGGGACCTACGAGCAGTACTTC.

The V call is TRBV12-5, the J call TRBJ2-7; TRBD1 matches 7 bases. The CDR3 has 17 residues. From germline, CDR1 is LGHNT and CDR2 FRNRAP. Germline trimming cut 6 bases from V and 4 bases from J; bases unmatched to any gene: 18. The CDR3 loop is CASGPPDTGVRIYEQYF. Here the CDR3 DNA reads TGTGCTAGTGGGCCCCCCGACACAGGGGTGAGAATTTACGAGCAGTACTTC. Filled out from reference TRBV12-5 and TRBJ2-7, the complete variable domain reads DARVTQTPRHKVTEMGQEVTMRCQPILGHNTVFWYRQTMMQGLELLAYFRNRAPLDDSGMPKDRFSAEMPDATLATLKIQPSEPRDSAVYFCASGPPDTGVRIYEQYFGPGTRLTVT.

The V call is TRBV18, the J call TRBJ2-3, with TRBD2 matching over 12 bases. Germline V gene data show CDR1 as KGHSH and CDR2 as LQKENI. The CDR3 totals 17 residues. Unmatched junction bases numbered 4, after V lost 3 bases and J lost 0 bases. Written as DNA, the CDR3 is TGTGCCAGCTCACCGCGGACTAGCGGGACTAGCACAGATACGCAGTATTTT. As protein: CASSPRTSGTSTDTQYF. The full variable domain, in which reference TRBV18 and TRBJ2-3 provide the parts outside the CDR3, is NAGVMQNPRHLVRRRGQEARLRCSPMKGHSHVYWYRQLPEEGLKFMVYLQKENIIDESGMPKERFSAEFPKEGPSILRIQQVVRGDSAAYFCASSPRTSGTSTDTQYFGPGTRLTVL.

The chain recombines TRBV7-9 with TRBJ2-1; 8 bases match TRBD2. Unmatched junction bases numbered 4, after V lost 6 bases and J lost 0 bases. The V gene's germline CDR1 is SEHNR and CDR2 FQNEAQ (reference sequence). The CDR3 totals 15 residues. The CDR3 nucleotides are TGTGCCAGCAGTACGAGCGGGAGCTCCTACAATGAGCAGTTCTTC. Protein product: CASSTSGSSYNEQFF.

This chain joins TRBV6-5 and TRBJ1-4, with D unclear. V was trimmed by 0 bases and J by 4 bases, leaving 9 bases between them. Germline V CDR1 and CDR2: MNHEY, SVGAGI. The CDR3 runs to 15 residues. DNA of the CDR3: TGTGCCAGCAGTTACTCAGCGGCGTTTAATGAAAAACTGTTTTTT. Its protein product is CASSYSAAFNEKLFF.

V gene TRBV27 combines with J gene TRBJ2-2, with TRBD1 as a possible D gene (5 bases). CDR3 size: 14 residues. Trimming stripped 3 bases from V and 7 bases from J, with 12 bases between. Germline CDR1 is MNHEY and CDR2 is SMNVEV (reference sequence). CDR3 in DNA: TGTGCCAGCAGTTTTGGCAGGGAAGACGGGGAGCTGTTTTTT. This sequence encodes CASSFGREDGELFF.

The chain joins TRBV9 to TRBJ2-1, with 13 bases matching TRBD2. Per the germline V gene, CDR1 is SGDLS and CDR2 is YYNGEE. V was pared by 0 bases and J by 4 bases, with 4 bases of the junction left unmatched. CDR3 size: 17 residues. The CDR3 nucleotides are TGTGCCAGCAGCGTAGTACTAGCGGGGGGGGGATACAATGAGCAGTTCTTC. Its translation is CASSVVLAGGGYNEQFF.

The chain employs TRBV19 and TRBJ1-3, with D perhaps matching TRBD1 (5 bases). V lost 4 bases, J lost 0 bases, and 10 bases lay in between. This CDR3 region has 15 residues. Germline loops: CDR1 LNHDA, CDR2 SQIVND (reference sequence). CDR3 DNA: TGTGCCAGTAGTACCACAGGAGCCTCTGGAAACACCATATATTTT. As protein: CASSTTGASGNTIYF.

CDR3 sequence reads: CASSPWVSISGDTGELFF. As DNA, the CDR3 is TGCGCCAGCAGCCCCTGGGTTAGTATTTCGGGGGACACCGGGGAGCTGTTTTTT. V is TRBV5-1 and J is TRBJ2-2; possibly TRBD2 for D (6 bases). V gave up 4 bases and J gave up 3 bases, with 22 bases separating them. The CDR3 loop spans 18 amino acids. Per the germline V gene, CDR1 is SGHRS and CDR2 is YFSETQ.

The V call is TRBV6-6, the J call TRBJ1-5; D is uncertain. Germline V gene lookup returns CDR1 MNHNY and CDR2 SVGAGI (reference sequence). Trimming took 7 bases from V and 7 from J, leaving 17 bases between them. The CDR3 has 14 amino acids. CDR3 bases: TGTGCCAGCACCGACGGGGAACGGCGGCAGCCCCAGCATTTT. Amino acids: CASTDGERRQPQHF.